Described below is a single TCR beta chain sequence and its context. The data were produced by immunoSEQ multiplex PCR, yet TCRdb's version contains in-frame clones alone and is incomplete. The table has about 64,000 clones, around 86% seen once. This specimen belongs to a study of blood T cell repertoires in COVID-19. Overall study: Samples came from the United States, Italy and Spain, spanning acute and convalescent COVID-19.

The germline gives CDR1 KGHSH, CDR2 LQKENI. There are 13 residues in the CDR3. V was clipped by 6 bases and J by 8 bases; unmatched bases: 4. The sample comprised peripheral blood. The chain employs TRBV18 and TRBJ2-4; 10 nucleotides match TRBD2. This receptor was taken from a man aged 50 to 60 with active COVID-19. This chain's CDR3 is CASSLAGEDIQYF. The CDR3 DNA follows: TGTGCCAGCTCCCTAGCGGGGGAGGACATTCAGTACTTC.